Reported below is one T cell receptor (beta chain). Per the study methods: Cell counts per sample came from amplifying reference gene primers. Using immunoSEQ multiplex PCR, the repertoire was profiled, and TCRdb retains in-frame clones only, with some absent. D and trimming come from the DNA, and the V and J calls and clone size come from that table. In the table there are 60,000 to 80,000 clones, approximately 92% of which are singletons. This CDR3 comprises 15 residues. Trimming removed 6 bases from V and 2 bases from J; junction bases left unmatched: 9. CDR1 and CDR2 (germline): WNHNN, SYGVQD (reference sequence). This sample is part of a study of blood T cell repertoires in COVID-19.

The genes are TRBV10-1 and TRBJ1-2; 7 bases are shared with TRBD1. The sample comprised peripheral blood. The receptor was isolated from a woman aged 55-70 years with COVID-19, enrolled during active disease. DNA of the CDR3: TGCGCCAGCAGCCCAGGGACAGCGGCGAACTATGGCTACACCTTC. This sequence encodes CASSPGTAANYGYTF.